The clone carrying this TCR beta chain was observed at least ten times. The antigen remains unidentified. CDR3 length: 15 amino acids. Trimming stripped 0 bases from V and 0 bases from J, with 7 bases between. CDR1 and CDR2 (germline): SEHNR, FQNEAQ (reference sequence). The sample is drawn from a study of T-cell reconstitution after alpha-beta-depleted transplantation in children. General study results and limits: A year had passed since transplant, and T-cell counts and diversity by then came mostly from newly produced T cells. About two months after transplant, alpha-beta T cells reportedly came from several hundred expanded graft clones. The origin of high day-60 TCRbeta diversity in some patients lay in surviving recipient T cells and thymic progenitors.

Using unique molecular identifiers, the investigators prepared the TCRbeta library. Each CDR3 protein gets one entry after TCRdb re-called the PCR reads with MiXCR. The sample comprises about 290,000 distinct CDR3 sequences, 6.5% to 9% of which are singletons, and around 9.8% rests with the top ten. The rearrangement links TRBV7-9 to TRBJ2-3; possibly TRBD2 for D (5 bases). Here the sequenced sample was peripheral blood, taken 360 days after TCRalphabeta/CD19-depleted stem cell transplant. This sequence was found in a female patient aged 2-9 years who had a stem cell transplant for Fanconi anemia, so the T cells may come from the graft donor. The CDR3: CASSLAGVSTDTQYF. CDR3 DNA sequence: TGTGCCAGCAGCTTAGCGGGAGTAAGCACAGATACGCAGTATTTT.